This T cell receptor (beta chain) derives from a study of T cell responses to AZD1222 COVID-19 vaccine. Study-wide findings and caveats: Clonal diversity may have been underestimated, and the donors were mostly white British, with more females than males. Regions 160-218 and 743-854 held dominance among vaccine-associated CD4 TCRs, which spanned spike. Spike-specific TCR repertoires showed rising breadth and depth after two AZD1222 doses. Only a handful of people who got AZD1222 tested seropositive at baseline.

Libraries were prepared by immunoSEQ multiplex PCR; TCRdb keeps only in-frame clonotypes and omits some of them. The table has about 110,000 clones, 90% to 95% seen once. Per the germline V gene, CDR1 is SEHNR and CDR2 is FQNEAQ (reference sequence). The CDR3 has 14 residues. With V trimmed by 5 bases and J by 2 bases, 5 bases remained unmatched. For this clone: Its antigen remains unidentified.

This specimen consisted of peripheral blood, obtained on day 0 of AZD1222 vaccination. The receptor was isolated from an adult in good health. This chain connects TRBV7-9 to TRBJ1-1; the match to TRBD1 covers 7 bases. This CDR3 is CASSKRQGNTEAFF. The CDR3 DNA sequence: TGTGCCAGCAGCAAAAGACAGGGTAACACTGAAGCTTTCTTT. The full variable domain, its missing parts supplied by reference TRBV7-9 and TRBJ1-1, is DTGVSQNPRHKITKRGQNVTFRCDPISEHNRLYWYRQTLGQGPEFLTYFQNEAQLEKSRLLSDRFSAERPKGSFSTLEIQRTEQGDSAMYLCASSKRQGNTEAFFGQGTRLTVV.